This T cell receptor (beta chain) is drawn from a study of blood T cell repertoires in COVID-19. Looking at the study overall: Donors in the United States, Italy and Spain gave samples during acute or convalescent COVID-19. PBMCs, B-cell-depleted T cells, or T cells provided the cDNA or gDNA that made up the material.

Repertoires were generated with immunoSEQ multiplex PCR, while TCRdb's copy carries only in-frame clones and drops some. The repertoire holds approximately 210,000 clones, with about 88% as singletons. The germline CDR1 and CDR2 sequences are SEHNR and FQNEAQ (reference sequence). The length of the CDR3 is 14 residues. With 3 bases removed from V and 6 bases from J, the gap between germline ends came to 15 bases. Sequenced sample: peripheral blood. The chain has TRBV7-9 and TRBJ2-7; tentatively, D is TRBD2 (5 bases). This clonotype was obtained from a human donor in a cohort sampled during active COVID-19. The DNA for the CDR3 is TGTGCCAGCAGCTTGTCCAGCGGAGTGGGCGAGCAGTACTTC. Amino acid sequence: CASSLSSGVGEQYF.